Presented here are 23 T cell receptor beta chains from one specimen sequenced in a study of identical twins. TCRdb analysed the 5' RACE reads with MiXCR anew, one entry per CDR3 protein. Seen here are approximately 260,000 distinct CDR3 sequences, 11% to 15% observed once, and the top ten hold approximately 9.3%. Sequenced material: memory (CD45RO+) T cells sorted from blood. The receptors here all came from a woman aged 18-29 years in good health.

This chain connects TRBV6-5 to TRBJ2-4; unclear D gene. The germline CDR1 and CDR2 sequences are MNHEY and SVGAGI. Trimming took off 0 bases at V and 1 base at J, with 7 bases between the two ends. The CDR3 consists of 15 residues. The CDR3 loop reads CASSYSPNAKNIQYF. The CDR3 bases are TGTGCCAGCAGTTACTCACCGAATGCCAAAAACATTCAGTACTTC.

This clonotype was detected only a few times. V and J are TRBV7-2 and TRBJ2-7; 9 positions match TRBD2. CDR1 is SGHTA and CDR2 is FQGNSA in the germline V gene. V was clipped by 5 bases and J by 2 bases; unmatched bases: 4. The CDR3 runs to 14 residues. CDR3 loop: CASSPSGRPYEQYF. For the CDR3, the DNA is TGTGCCAGCAGCCCCAGCGGGAGGCCCTACGAGCAGTACTTC. The variable domain in full, with the rest retrieved from reference TRBV7-2 and TRBJ2-7, is GAGVSQSPSNKVTEKGKDVELRCDPISGHTALYWYRQSLGQGLEFLIYFQGNSAPDKSGLPSDRFSAERTGGSVSTLTIQRTQQEDSAVYLCASSPSGRPYEQYFGPGTRLTVT.

The genes are TRBV5-1 and TRBJ2-7, with D possibly TRBD1 on 5 matching bases. Germline V gene lookup returns CDR1 SGHRS and CDR2 YFSETQ. The V gene lost 4 bases and the J gene lost 0 bases, with 14 bases spanning the gap. The CDR3 is 15 residues long. CDR3 region: CASSTNSDSSYEQYF. CDR3 nucleotide sequence: TGCGCCAGCAGCACCAACTCTGACAGCTCCTACGAGCAGTACTTC.

The rearrangement uses TRBV7-8 and TRBJ1-5; TRBD1 is a possible D gene (5 bases). CDR3 size: 14 residues. Deletions cut 4 bases from V and 5 bases from J, with 12 bases between. Germline-derived CDR1 and CDR2 are SGHVS and FQNEAQ. CDR3 nucleotides: TGTGCCAGCAGCTCCAACGGGGGGTATCAGCCCCAGCATTTT. This gives the protein CASSSNGGYQPQHF.

This chain uses TRBV2 with TRBJ2-7, with D unresolved. The CDR3 sequence is 12 residues long. Trimming removed 1 base from V and 7 bases from J, with 8 bases in between. Germline values: CDR1 SNHLY, CDR2 FYNNEI. The CDR3 sequence is CASSEVSQEQYF. The DNA for the CDR3 is TGTGCCAGCAGTGAAGTATCGCAAGAGCAGTACTTC.

This clonotype was found many times. This chain joins TRBV5-5 and TRBJ1-2, with TRBD1 matching 11 bases. This CDR3 has 17 residues. V lost 4 bases to trimming and J lost 8 bases; unmatched junction nucleotides: 16. Looked up from germline, CDR1 is SGHKS and CDR2 is YYEKEE (reference sequence). The CDR3 here is CASSRPSWTGGILGYTF. CDR3 in DNA: TGTGCCAGCAGCCGCCCCTCTTGGACAGGGGGCATCTTGGGCTACACCTTC.

The rearrangement links TRBV4-3 to TRBJ2-7, with D possibly TRBD2 on 6 matching bases. V gave up 0 bases and J gave up 3 bases, with 12 bases separating them. The CDR3 is 15 amino acids. Germline-derived CDR1 and CDR2 are LGHNA and YSLEER. Here the CDR3 DNA reads TGCGCCAGCAGCCAAGATTTCGGGAGCAACTACGAGCAGTACTTC. Translated: CASSQDFGSNYEQYF.

This chain links TRBV7-9 with TRBJ2-1; D gene uncertain. V was trimmed by 6 bases and J by 8 bases, leaving 17 bases between them. The CDR3 has 14 amino acids. The germline gives CDR1 SEHNR, CDR2 FQNEAQ (reference sequence). CDR3 sequence: CASRGVGTSDEQFF. For the CDR3, the DNA is TGTGCCAGCAGGGGCGTGGGCACCAGCGATGAGCAGTTCTTC.

This clonotype was seen a handful of times. The chain joins TRBV20-1 to TRBJ1-5; no clear D. The CDR3 runs 12 residues. Germline CDR1 reads DFQATT; CDR2 reads SNEGSKA (reference sequence). Trimming took 5 bases from V and 0 from J, leaving 5 bases between them. The chain's CDR3 is CSAGDSNQPQHF. In DNA form, the CDR3 reads TGCAGTGCTGGGGATAGCAATCAGCCCCAGCATTTT.

This clonotype was seen a few times. The CDR3 bases are TGCAGTGCTTCGCCGGGACAGGGACGAGATACGCAGTATTTT. Protein sequence: CSASPGQGRDTQYF. The chain couples TRBV20-1 to TRBJ2-3; 9 nucleotides align to TRBD1. This CDR3 is 14 amino acids long. Losses at the gene ends were 5 bases for V and 5 bases for J; bases not matched to a gene: 8. The germline V gene has CDR1 DFQATT and CDR2 SNEGSKA (reference sequence).

J is TRBJ2-7 and V is TRBV6-5; 16 bases align to TRBD2. The J segment lost 5 bases and the V segment lost 4 bases, leaving 8 bases of the junction unmatched. CDR3 length: 17 amino acids. The germline V gene has CDR1 MNHEY and CDR2 SVGAGI. DNA for the CDR3: TGTGCCAGCAGTTCCGGGACTAGCGGGAGGGTCTTCCACGAGCAGTACTTC. It is translated as CASSSGTSGRVFHEQYF.

A single count supports this clonotype. V usage is TRBV20-1 and J usage is TRBJ1-6; D is ambiguous. CDR3 length: 13 residues. Germline V gene sequence: CDR1 DFQATT, CDR2 SNEGSKA (reference sequence). V lost 3 bases to trimming and J lost 9 bases, with 12 bases between them. CDR3 coding DNA: TGCAGTGCTAGCCCCCCTATCGGTTCACCCCTCCACTTT. Translated: CSASPPIGSPLHF.

The J gene is TRBJ2-1, the V gene TRBV11-2, with D tentatively TRBD2 (6 bases). This CDR3 region has 16 residues. In germline, CDR1 is SGHAT, CDR2 FQNNGV. The V and J ends lost 1 base and 1 base respectively, with 11 bases between them. The CDR3 sequence is CASSLGGTPSYNEQFF. CDR3 nucleotides: TGTGCCAGCAGCTTAGGGGGGACTCCTTCCTACAATGAGCAGTTCTTC.

The chain is built from TRBV4-1 and TRBJ1-5, with 9 bases lining up with TRBD1. Germline-derived CDR1 and CDR2 are MGHRA and YSYEKL. The ends lost 0 bases at V and 9 bases at J; junction bases unmatched: 3. This CDR3 region has 14 residues. The CDR3 region has the DNA TGCGCCAGCAGCCAAGAGGACAGGGGACGGCCCCAGCATTTT. This sequence encodes CASSQEDRGRPQHF.

This clonotype was seen only a few times. J is TRBJ2-2 and V is TRBV5-6, with 9 bases fitting TRBD2. V lost 6 bases to trimming and J lost 9 bases; unmatched junction nucleotides: 15. Germline lookup yields CDR1 SGHDT and CDR2 YYEEEE. The CDR3 runs to 16 residues. CDR3 coding DNA: TGTGCCAGCAACCGCCAGGTTAGCGGGAGCGGAAGGGAGCTGTTTTTT. As protein: CASNRQVSGSGRELFF.

The chain carries TRBV7-6 and TRBJ2-7, with D unclear. The V gene's germline CDR1 is SGHVS and CDR2 FNYEAQ. Trimming shortened V by 3 bases and J by 2 bases, and 8 bases separated the two germline ends. CDR3 size: 13 residues. The CDR3 DNA reads TGTGCCAGCAGCTTGAGGTCCGCCTACGAGCAGTACTTC. Its translation is CASSLRSAYEQYF.

In this sample, this clonotype turned up a few times. This chain connects TRBV20-1 to TRBJ2-2; D possibly corresponds to TRBD2 (6 bases). Germline V gives CDR1 DFQATT, CDR2 SNEGSKA (reference sequence). Between the trimmed V and J ends, which lost 6 bases and 5 bases, there was a span of 16 bases. The CDR3 sequence is 14 residues long. CDR3 loop: CSASKSAGTGELFF. The CDR3 DNA follows: TGCAGTGCGTCCAAATCGGCGGGGACCGGGGAGCTGTTTTTT.

The rearrangement joins TRBV11-3 to TRBJ2-1, with 8 bases fitting TRBD1. Germline loops: CDR1 SGHNT, CDR2 YENEEA. The CDR3 covers 14 residues. Losses at the gene ends were 5 bases for V and 9 bases for J; bases not matched to a gene: 9. The DNA of the CDR3 is TGTGCCAGCAGCCCGACAGGGGCCGGAGGTGAGCAGTTCTTC. Protein: CASSPTGAGGEQFF.

This clonotype was detected a few times. V is TRBV30 and J is TRBJ2-2; the D is unclear. V was shortened by 4 bases and J by 1 base, with 4 bases between the two germline ends. CDR1 GTSNPN and CDR2 SVGIG come from the germline V gene (reference sequence). This CDR3 is built from 12 residues. The CDR3 loop reads CAWNRNTGELFF. In DNA form, the CDR3 reads TGTGCCTGGAACAGGAACACCGGGGAGCTGTTTTTT. Drawing the rest from reference TRBV30 and TRBJ2-2, the complete variable domain is SQTIHQWPATLVQPVGSPLSLECTVEGTSNPNLYWYRQAAGRGLQLLFYSVGIGQISSEVPQNLSASRPQDRQFILSSKKLLLSDSGFYLCAWNRNTGELFFGEGSRLTVL.

This clonotype was seen only a few times. The gene calls are TRBV5-1 and TRBJ2-3; the D gene is possibly TRBD2 (6 bases). This CDR3 is built from 15 residues. Germline CDR1 is SGHRS and CDR2 is YFSETQ. Deletions cut 7 bases from V and 2 bases from J, with 17 bases between. The CDR3 loop is CASSTLAQVTDTQYF. CDR3 bases: TGCGCCAGCTCAACTCTAGCGCAGGTCACAGATACGCAGTATTTT.

The chain uses TRBV9 and TRBJ2-2, with D perhaps given as TRBD1 or TRBD2 (5 bases each). Trimming pared 10 bases from V and 2 bases from J, leaving 15 bases between. Germline CDR1 and CDR2: SGDLS and YYNGEE. This CDR3 spans 14 amino acids. This CDR3 reads CASGTRTNTGELFF. Written as DNA, the CDR3 is TGTGCCTCCGGGACCCGGACTAACACCGGGGAGCTGTTTTTT.

The chain links TRBV20-1 to TRBJ2-2; D uncertain. This CDR3 region has 13 residues. Trimming shortened V by 1 base and J by 4 bases, and 7 bases separated the two germline ends. Germline-derived CDR1 and CDR2 are DFQATT and SNEGSKA (reference sequence). DNA of the CDR3: TGCAGTGCTAGAGGGTCTGGCACCGGGGAGCTGTTTTTT. Amino acid sequence: CSARGSGTGELFF.

This clonotype was found a few times. CDR3 amino acids: CASSYLDRGLGTEAFF. Written as DNA, the CDR3 is TGTGCCAGCAGTTACCTCGACAGGGGGCTGGGCACTGAAGCTTTCTTT. V gene TRBV27 combines with J gene TRBJ1-1; 10 nucleotides align to TRBD1. Germline-derived CDR1 and CDR2 are MNHEY and SMNVEV (reference sequence). CDR3 size: 16 residues. V was pared by 4 bases and J by 4 bases, with 9 bases of the junction left unmatched.